Following are 4 T cell receptor beta chains from one sample sequenced in a study of T cells in localized non-small cell lung cancer. Profiled with immunoSEQ multiplex PCR; TCRdb holds only in-frame clones, not every one. This table holds roughly 27,000 clones, around 93% found once. The sample here was peripheral blood, taken before any cancer treatment. These TCRs come from a female donor at least 60 years old with stage I lung adenocarcinoma.

The chain recombines TRBV18 with TRBJ2-7; 12 bases agree with TRBD1. The CDR3 consists of 14 residues. CDR1 is KGHSH and CDR2 is LQKENI in the germline V gene. The trim removed 2 bases at V and 7 bases at J, leaving 3 bases unmatched. CDR3 amino acids: CASSPGTGGGEQYF. CDR3 bases: TGTGCCAGCTCACCAGGGACAGGGGGCGGGGAGCAGTACTTC.

J is TRBJ1-3 and V is TRBV2; D gene ambiguous. Germline V gene sequence: CDR1 SNHLY, CDR2 FYNNEI. The V gene lost 7 bases and the J gene lost 0 bases, with 13 bases spanning the gap. The CDR3 loop spans 15 amino acids. This CDR3 is CASTRDGGSGNTIYF. As DNA, the CDR3 is TGTGCCAGCACCCGCGACGGAGGCTCTGGAAACACCATATATTTT.

The V and J genes are TRBV30 and TRBJ1-4, with D maybe TRBD1 (6 bases). The length of the CDR3 is 14 residues. The V end was cut by 4 bases, the J end by 3 bases, with 12 bases between. CDR1 is GTSNPN, CDR2 SVGIG, per germline (reference sequence). CDR3 in DNA: TGTGCCTGGACACAGGGTTGGGCTAATGAAAAACTGTTTTTT. The encoded protein is CAWTQGWANEKLFF. The full variable domain, rest sourced from reference TRBV30 and TRBJ1-4, is SQTIHQWPATLVQPVGSPLSLECTVEGTSNPNLYWYRQAAGRGLQLLFYSVGIGQISSEVPQNLSASRPQDRQFILSSKKLLLSDSGFYLCAWTQGWANEKLFFGSGTQLSVL.

The chain uses TRBV28 and TRBJ1-2; D remains ambiguous. The CDR3 contains 12 residues. Trimming left V 2 bases short and J 8 bases short, with 9 bases between. Germline V gene data show CDR1 as MDHEN and CDR2 as SYDVKM. For the CDR3, the DNA is TGTGCCAGCAGTTTAAGGGTTGGAGGCTACACCTTC. It specifies CASSLRVGGYTF.